This T cell receptor (beta chain) was identified in a study of T cells in Graves' hyperthyroidism and ophthalmopathy. About the study: Peripheral blood sampling occurred at initial diagnosis, before any treatment. Study-wide results and caveats: The majority of expanded thyroid clonotypes above 0.001 also appeared in blood.

This clonotype was picked up one time. Its cognate antigen is unknown. Each person with ophthalmopathy scored at least 3 on the Clinical Activity Score, reached NOSPECS grade 4 or higher, and had been ill under 3 months. Diagnostic assessment was based on clinical symptoms, serum thyroxine and TRAb, thyroid ultrasound and orbital computed tomography. The TCR beta CDR3 regions underwent amplification using RNA transcripts as the source. The study used the HTBI primer set for a first-round RT-PCR of the TCR CDR3. From the multiplex PCR reads, TCRdb called clonotypes with MiXCR, one entry per CDR3 protein. Among around 300,000 distinct CDR3 sequences listed, approximately 15% were seen once. The specimen sequenced was blood. The receptor was derived from a woman in her thirties or forties with Graves' ophthalmopathy.

CDR3 region: CATSALAVLGTDTQYF. DNA of the CDR3: TGTGCCACCAGTGCACTAGCGGTCCTCGGCACAGATACGCAGTATTTT. This sequence joins TRBV24-1 and TRBJ2-3; 8 bases align to TRBD2. Per the germline V gene, CDR1 is KGHDR and CDR2 is SFDVKD. V trimming: 5 bases; J trimming: 1 base; junction bases outside the gene matches: 7. The CDR3 has 16 residues.